The rows below give T cell receptor beta chains drawn from one sample of a study of blood T cell repertoires in COVID-19. The assay was immunoSEQ multiplex PCR, and TCRdb's table has in-frame clones only and misses some. The table lists about 220,000 clones, 75% to 90% of them singletons, with about 5% in the top ten. What was sequenced was peripheral blood. These receptors originate from a woman in her sixties or seventies with COVID-19, enrolled during active disease. The CDR3 runs from the conserved cysteine through the conserved F or W. A D gene is named only where the DNA matches it firmly. Clone size is not always given. Where it is, it says once, few, many or a class for expanded clones.

TRBJ1-3,-,-,TRBV6-5,TGTGCCAGCAGTTACTCGCGGGGTCTGGGAAACACCATATATTTT,CASSYSRGLGNTIYF
TRBJ1-6,TRBD1,-,TRBV5-3,TGTGCCAGAAGCCGAGACGTCCCAGGGGGCTCGATAAGCTCCTATAATTCACCCCTCCACTTT,CARSRDVPGGSISSYNSPLHF
TRBJ1-3,TRBD1,-,TRBV7-2,TGTGCCAGCAGCTTAGTTCATCTGGGACAGGTAGTGAGAAACACCATATATTTT,CASSLVHLGQVVRNTIYF
TRBJ2-7,TRBD2,once,TRBV7-2,TGTGCCAGCAGTCCTCGCGGGGGGGGCTCCTACGAGCAGTACTTC,CASSPRGGGSYEQYF
TRBJ2-7,-,-,TRBV5-1,TGCGCCAGCAGCCTCCGAGGGTTTGACGAGCAGTACTTC,CASSLRGFDEQYF
TRBJ1-1,-,-,TRBV5-4,TGTGCCAGCAGCGCCCGACAGAGGAACACTGAAGCTTTCTTT,CASSARQRNTEAFF
TRBJ2-1,TRBD2,-,TRBV18,TGTGCCAGCTCACCGGGACTAGTTCCGAATGAGCAGTTCTTC,CASSPGLVPNEQFF
TRBJ1-5,-,-,TRBV7-8,TGTGCCAGCAGCTTAGGCATATGGGGCAGCAATCAGCCCCAGCATTTT,CASSLGIWGSNQPQHF
TRBJ1-2,TRBD1,-,TRBV3-1/TRBV3-2,TGTGCCAGCAGCCCGGGGACAGACCACAGCTATGGCTACACCTTC,CASSPGTDHSYGYTF
TRBJ1-3,-,-,TRBV28,TGTGCCAGCAGTTTGGTTACAGGAAGCTCTGGAAACACCATATATTTT,CASSLVTGSSGNTIYF
TRBJ2-7,-,-,TRBV19,TGTGCCAGTAGTAGGACAGAGGCCTACGAGCAGTACTTC,CASSRTEAYEQYF
TRBJ1-1,-,-,TRBV5-4,TGTGCCAGCAGCTTAACAGGCGGCACTGAAGCTTTCTTT,CASSLTGGTEAFF
TRBJ2-7,-,-,TRBV9,TGTGCCAGCAGCGTAGAGGGTCGAATCTCAGGGATCAACGAGCAGTACTTC,CASSVEGRISGINEQYF
TRBJ1-4,-,-,TRBV30,TGTGCCTGGATTCTACCCTCCGGGAGACTAAATGAAAAACTGTTTTTT,CAWILPSGRLNEKLFF
TRBJ1-1,TRBD1,-,TRBV11-3,TGTGCCAGCAGCTTCACAGGGGGCGTCTCTGAAGCTTTCTTT,CASSFTGGVSEAFF
TRBJ2-1,-,-,TRBV27,TGTGCCAGCAGTTTTCTGGGGGGCAATGAGCAGTTCTTC,CASSFLGGNEQFF
TRBJ1-3,TRBD1,once,TRBV19,TGTGCCAGTAAACCGCCAGGGGGCTCTGGAAACACCATATATTTT,CASKPPGGSGNTIYF
TRBJ2-1,TRBD2,-,TRBV27,TGTGCCAGCAGTCTCCTGAGACTAGCGGCGAGCTCCTACAATGAGCAGTTCTTC,CASSLLRLAASSYNEQFF
TRBJ2-7,TRBD2,-,TRBV5-1,TGCGCCAGCAGCAAGGGGACTAGCGGGAGGTCCTACGAGCAGTACTTC,CASSKGTSGRSYEQYF
TRBJ2-1,TRBD1,-,TRBV29-1,TGCAGCGTTGCGGGACAGGTGGGCTACAATGAGCAGTTCTTC,CSVAGQVGYNEQFF
TRBJ2-1,-,-,TRBV5-1,TGCGCCAGCCAGACTAGTGCCAACAATGAGCAGTTCTTC,CASQTSANNEQFF